This TCR beta chain was retrieved from a study of CD8 T cells in ankylosing spondylitis. Findings and limits, study-wide: With a CD8+ phenotype, disease-linked clones were relatively rare in peripheral blood. There were earlier reports of some motif variants in reactive arthritis synovial fluid and blood. Blood from ankylosing spondylitis patients appeared to carry a characteristic roughly 8-variant TCR beta motif.

This clonotype has just a few counts. Its antigen is as yet unknown. Trimming removed 6 bases from V and 2 bases from J; junction bases left unmatched: 10. Germline CDR1 KGHSH, CDR2 LQKENI. This CDR3 is built from 15 residues. 5'-RACE, quantitative and with molecular barcodes, yielded the TCR beta libraries. One entry per CDR3 protein results from TCRdb running MiXCR on the 5' RACE reads. Seen here are about 510,000 distinct CDR3 sequences, approximately 5% observed once, and the top ten hold under 4.5%. The chain carries TRBV18 and TRBJ2-7, with TRBD1 matching 7 bases. This TCR came from a male donor with ankylosing spondylitis. The sequenced sample was blood, either unsorted or a sorted T cell fraction (not recorded which). The CDR3 spells CASSPSTGRTYEQYF. CDR3 nucleotides: TGTGCCAGCTCCCCCTCGACAGGGCGGACCTACGAGCAGTACTTC.